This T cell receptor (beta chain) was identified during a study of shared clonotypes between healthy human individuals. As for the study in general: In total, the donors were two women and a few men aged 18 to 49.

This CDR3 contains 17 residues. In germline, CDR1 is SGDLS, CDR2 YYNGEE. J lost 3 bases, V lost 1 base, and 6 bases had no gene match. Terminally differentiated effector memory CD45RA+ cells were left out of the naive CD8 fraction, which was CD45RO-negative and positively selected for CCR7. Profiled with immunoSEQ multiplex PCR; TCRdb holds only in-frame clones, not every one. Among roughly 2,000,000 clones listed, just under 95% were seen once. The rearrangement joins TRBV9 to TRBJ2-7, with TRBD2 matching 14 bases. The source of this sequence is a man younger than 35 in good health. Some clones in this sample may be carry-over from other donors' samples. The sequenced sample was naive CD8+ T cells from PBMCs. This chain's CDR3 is CASSVQGLAGGHYEQYF. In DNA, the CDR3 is TGTGCCAGCAGCGTACAAGGACTAGCGGGAGGTCACTACGAGCAGTACTTC.